These 19 T cell receptor beta chains share one sample of origin, sequenced in a study of blood T cell repertoires in COVID-19. The method was immunoSEQ multiplex PCR; TCRdb's version includes in-frame clones alone and lacks a portion of them. In the table there are about 410,000 clones, roughly nine tenths of which are singletons. Sequencing was done on a sample of PBMCs or T cells enriched from blood (not recorded which). These receptors originate from a woman in her 30s who had recovered from COVID-19.

The rearrangement links TRBV9 to TRBJ2-1, with 8 positions matching TRBD1. Looked up from germline, CDR1 is SGDLS and CDR2 is YYNGEE. The CDR3 is 11 residues long. The ends lost 7 bases at V and 15 bases at J; junction bases unmatched: 9. CDR3 residues: CASGAGTGPFF. For the CDR3, the DNA is TGTGCCAGCGGTGCAGGGACAGGTCCGTTCTTC.

V and J are TRBV28 and TRBJ1-2, with 10 nucleotides matching TRBD1. The trim removed 4 bases at V and 5 bases at J, leaving 7 bases unmatched. The CDR3 covers 15 residues. Looked up from germline, CDR1 is MDHEN and CDR2 is SYDVKM. This CDR3 reads CASSSPGQGIYGYTF. Here the CDR3 DNA reads TGTGCCAGCAGTTCTCCGGGACAGGGGATTTATGGCTACACCTTC.

The chain joins TRBV4-3 to TRBJ1-2; D gene uncertain. Trimming removed 3 bases from V and 8 bases from J, with 22 bases in between. The germline gives CDR1 LGHNA, CDR2 YSLEER. The CDR3 contains 16 residues. The CDR3: CASSHDLGRRPWGYTF. The CDR3 DNA is TGCGCCAGCAGCCATGACCTTGGTAGGAGGCCTTGGGGCTACACCTTC.

This chain uses TRBV11-2 with TRBJ2-1; TRBD1 matches 8 bases. The V gene's germline CDR1 is SGHAT and CDR2 FQNNGV. CDR3 length: 15 residues. V lost 8 bases to trimming and J lost 0 bases; unmatched junction nucleotides: 6. This CDR3 is CASRRTGSSYNEQFF. Written as DNA, the CDR3 is TGTGCCAGCCGAAGGACAGGGAGCTCCTACAATGAGCAGTTCTTC.

The rearrangement links TRBV12-5 to TRBJ2-1; 8 nucleotides match TRBD2. Germline V gene sequence: CDR1 LGHNT, CDR2 FRNRAP. V lost 1 base, J lost 3 bases, and 5 bases stayed unmatched. The CDR3 consists of 16 residues. CDR3 in amino acids: CASGLDLAGVYNEQFF. CDR3 nucleotide sequence: TGTGCTAGTGGTTTGGACCTAGCGGGTGTCTACAATGAGCAGTTCTTC.

The chain is built from TRBV7-9 and TRBJ1-4; D might be TRBD1 (5 bases). Germline assignment: CDR1 SEHNR and CDR2 FQNEAQ (reference sequence). V lost 0 bases and J lost 6, with 14 bases in between. The CDR3 covers 16 residues. In nucleotides, the CDR3 is TGTGCCAGCAGCTTAGCGCTGGGGGGAGGCGATGAAAAACTGTTTTTT. It encodes CASSLALGGGDEKLFF.

The rearrangement uses TRBV20-1 and TRBJ2-7; 9 bases fit TRBD1. Looked up from germline, CDR1 is DFQATT and CDR2 is SNEGSKA (reference sequence). V gave up 3 bases and J gave up 3 bases; unmatched junction bases: 6. This CDR3 contains 14 residues. CDR3 coding DNA: TGCAGTGCTAGTATTACAGGGGGCGGCTACGAGCAGTACTTC. Its protein product is CSASITGGGYEQYF.

The chain combines TRBV29-1 with TRBJ2-1; a possible D gene is TRBD1 (6 bases). From germline, CDR1 is SQVTM and CDR2 ANQGSEA. V lost 7 bases and J 4 bases, leaving 23 bases between the germline ends. The CDR3 is 16 residues long. The DNA for the CDR3 is TGCAGCGGGGGCGGACAGTCAGCTTTGGGATACAATGAGCAGTTCTTC. Its translation is CSGGGQSALGYNEQFF.

The chain's CDR3 is CASSFTPSGGNTGELFF. The CDR3 DNA is TGTGCCAGCAGCTTCACCCCTAGCGGGGGAAACACCGGGGAGCTGTTTTTT. V and J are TRBV11-2 and TRBJ2-2, with 10 bases that match TRBD2. V trimming: 3 bases; J trimming: 2 bases; junction bases outside the gene matches: 6. This CDR3 region has 17 residues. The germline V gene has CDR1 SGHAT and CDR2 FQNNGV.

The chain's CDR3 is CASSANNNEQFF. The DNA of the CDR3 is TGTGCCAGCAGTGCTAATAACAATGAGCAGTTCTTC. The rearrangement joins TRBV25-1 to TRBJ2-1; D remains ambiguous. The length of the CDR3 is 12 residues. CDR1 and CDR2 (germline): MGHDK, SYGVNS. Trimming pared 4 bases from V and 5 bases from J, leaving 6 bases between.

The chain recombines TRBV29-1 with TRBJ2-7; possibly TRBD2 for D (6 bases). The CDR3 covers 14 residues. CDR1 SQVTM and CDR2 ANQGSEA come from the germline V gene. V lost 4 bases, J lost 2 bases, and 15 bases lay in between. The CDR3 protein is CSVALSSGTYEQYF. The CDR3 nucleotides read TGCAGCGTTGCGTTGAGTAGCGGAACCTACGAGCAGTACTTC.

The V call is TRBV2, the J call TRBJ1-5; D perhaps matches TRBD1 (6 bases). CDR1 is SNHLY, CDR2 FYNNEI, per germline. The CDR3 length is 15 residues. V was trimmed by 9 bases and J by 2 bases, leaving 17 bases between them. The CDR3 DNA sequence: TGTGCCAGTCAGCGGGGGGCGTTCGGCAATCAGCCCCAGCATTTT. This encodes CASQRGAFGNQPQHF.

This chain connects TRBV10-3 to TRBJ1-5; the match to TRBD1 covers 7 bases. The V gene end was trimmed by 5 bases and the J gene end by 4 bases; junction bases not matched to a gene: 5. The germline V gene encodes CDR1 ENHRY and CDR2 SYGVKD. CDR3 length: 14 amino acids. In nucleotides, the CDR3 is TGTGCCATCAGTAGGACAGGAAATAATCAGCCCCAGCATTTT. As protein: CAISRTGNNQPQHF.

The chain carries TRBV2 and TRBJ2-6; D is undetermined. The germline CDR1 and CDR2 sequences are SNHLY and FYNNEI. V gave up 3 bases and J gave up 0 bases, with 3 bases separating them. This CDR3 is 14 amino acids long. The CDR3 nucleotides are TGTGCCAGCAGTGAGTACTCTGGGGCCAACGTCCTGACTTTC. It encodes CASSEYSGANVLTF.

The chain employs TRBV7-2 and TRBJ2-7, with 11 positions matching TRBD2. J lost 7 bases, V lost 5 bases, and 7 bases had no gene match. The CDR3 is 14 residues long. The germline V gene has CDR1 SGHTA and CDR2 FQGNSA. DNA for the CDR3: TGTGCCAGCAGCACACTAGCGGGGGCTCGTGAGCAGTACTTC. It translates to CASSTLAGAREQYF. The whole variable domain, remainder taken from reference TRBV7-2 and TRBJ2-7, is GAGVSQSPSNKVTEKGKDVELRCDPISGHTALYWYRQSLGQGLEFLIYFQGNSAPDKSGLPSDRFSAERTGGSVSTLTIQRTQQEDSAVYLCASSTLAGAREQYFGPGTRLTVT.

The V gene is TRBV7-9, the J gene TRBJ2-3; 9 bases match TRBD1. The V gene end was trimmed by 5 bases and the J gene end by 2 bases; junction bases not matched to a gene: 8. Per the germline V gene, CDR1 is SEHNR and CDR2 is FQNEAQ (reference sequence). This CDR3 comprises 16 residues. DNA for the CDR3: TGTGCCAGCAGCCTCGGGACAGGGATAAACACAGATACGCAGTATTTT. This translates into CASSLGTGINTDTQYF.

The J gene is TRBJ1-1, the V gene TRBV12-5, with 9 bases identical to TRBD1. Germline CDR1 and CDR2: LGHNT and FRNRAP. J was trimmed by 4 bases and V by 6 bases; bases with no gene match: 9. This CDR3 comprises 15 residues. The CDR3 coding sequence is TGTGCTAGTGGACCCCTACAGGGGGCGGTCACTGAAGCTTTCTTT. This codes for CASGPLQGAVTEAFF.

The chain joins TRBV7-2 to TRBJ2-7, with 9 nucleotides matching TRBD1. The J segment lost 13 bases and the V segment lost 4 bases, leaving 8 bases of the junction unmatched. Germline CDR1 is SGHTA and CDR2 is FQGNSA. The length of the CDR3 is 12 residues. The CDR3 loop reads CASSSTGGKSYF. The DNA for the CDR3 is TGTGCCAGCAGCTCGACAGGGGGAAAATCATACTTC.

V and J are TRBV19 and TRBJ1-3; possible D gene TRBD1, 5 bases. Germline lookup yields CDR1 LNHDA and CDR2 SQIVND (reference sequence). V was pared by 6 bases and J by 2 bases, with 11 bases between. The CDR3 has 14 residues. The CDR3 coding sequence is TGTGCCAGTAGCTCGACAGTGGCTGGAAACACCATATATTTT. Its translation is CASSSTVAGNTIYF.